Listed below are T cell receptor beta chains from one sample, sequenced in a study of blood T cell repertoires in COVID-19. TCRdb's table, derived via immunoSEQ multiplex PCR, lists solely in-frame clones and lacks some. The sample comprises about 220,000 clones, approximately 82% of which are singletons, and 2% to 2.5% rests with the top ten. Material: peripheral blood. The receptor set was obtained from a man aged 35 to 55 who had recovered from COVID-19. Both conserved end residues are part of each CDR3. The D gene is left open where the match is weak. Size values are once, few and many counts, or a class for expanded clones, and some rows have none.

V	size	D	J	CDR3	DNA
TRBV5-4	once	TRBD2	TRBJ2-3	CASSPRSGKTDTQYF	TGTGCCAGCAGCCCCCGAAGCGGGAAGACAGATACGCAGTATTTT
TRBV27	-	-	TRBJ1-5	CASSPGMGQPQHF	TGTGCCAGCAGTCCAGGGATGGGTCAGCCCCAGCATTTT
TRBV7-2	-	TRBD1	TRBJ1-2	CASSLGGTGSTYGYTF	TGTGCCAGCAGCTTAGGAGGGACAGGCTCCACCTATGGCTACACCTTC
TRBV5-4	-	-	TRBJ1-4	CASSAGPSSNEKLFF	TGTGCCAGCAGCGCGGGACCCAGCTCAAATGAAAAACTGTTTTTT
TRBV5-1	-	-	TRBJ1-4	CASSLASTATNEKLFF	TGCGCCAGCAGCTTGGCCTCAACTGCAACTAATGAAAAACTGTTTTTT
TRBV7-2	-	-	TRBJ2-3	CASSRRDKRTDTQYF	TGTGCCAGCAGCCGCCGGGACAAGCGCACAGATACGCAGTATTTT
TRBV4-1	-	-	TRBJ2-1	CASSQDERFNNEQFF	TGCGCCAGCAGCCAAGACGAACGGTTTAACAATGAGCAGTTCTTC
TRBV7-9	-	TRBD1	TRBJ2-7	CASSHPDRASYEQYF	TGTGCCAGCAGCCACCCGGACAGGGCCTCCTACGAGCAGTACTTC
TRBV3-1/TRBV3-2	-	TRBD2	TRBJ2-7	CASSQVSGRVSYEQYF	TGTGCCAGCAGCCAAGTGAGCGGGAGGGTCTCCTACGAGCAGTACTTC
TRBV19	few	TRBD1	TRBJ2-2	CASSIAGTGDVPNTGELFF	TGTGCCAGTAGTATAGCGGGGACAGGGGATGTACCGAACACCGGGGAGCTGTTTTTT
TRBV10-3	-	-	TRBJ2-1	CAISPVSGSWNEQFF	TGTGCCATCAGTCCCGTTAGTGGTAGTTGGAATGAGCAGTTCTTC
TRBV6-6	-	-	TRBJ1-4	CASSYAYRVMDEKLFF	TGTGCCAGCAGTTACGCCTACAGGGTAATGGATGAAAAACTGTTTTTT
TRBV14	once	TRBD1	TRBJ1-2	CATSLQGARGYTF	TGTGCCACCTCCCTACAGGGGGCTCGTGGCTACACCTTC
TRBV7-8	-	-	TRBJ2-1	CASTQTRSSYNEQFF	TGTGCCAGCACTCAAACGAGGAGCTCCTACAATGAGCAGTTCTTC
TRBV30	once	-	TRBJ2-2	CAWSVQGAEAGELFF	TGTGCCTGGAGTGTACAGGGAGCTGAGGCCGGGGAGCTGTTTTTT
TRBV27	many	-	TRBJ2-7	CASNPQGPRDEQYF	TGTGCCAGCAACCCCCAGGGGCCAAGGGACGAGCAGTACTTC
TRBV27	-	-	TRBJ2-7	CASSRGAGWDEQYF	TGTGCCAGCTCCCGTGGGGCAGGTTGGGACGAGCAGTACTTC
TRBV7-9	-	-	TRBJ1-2	CASSLGLQNGYTF	TGTGCCAGCAGCTTGGGACTCCAGAATGGCTACACCTTC
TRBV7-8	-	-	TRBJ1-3	CASSLVVGPNLSGNTIYF	TGTGCCAGCAGCTTAGTGGTGGGCCCTAACCTCTCTGGAAACACCATATATTTT
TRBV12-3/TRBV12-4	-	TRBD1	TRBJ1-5	CASGQGLNQPQHF	TGTGCCAGCGGACAGGGATTAAATCAGCCCCAGCATTTT
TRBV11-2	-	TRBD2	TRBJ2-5	CASSLEGLAGGETQYF	TGTGCCAGCAGCTTAGAGGGACTAGCGGGAGGGGAGACCCAGTACTTC
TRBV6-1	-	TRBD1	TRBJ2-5	CASSELQGAETQYF	TGTGCCAGCAGTGAACTACAGGGGGCAGAGACCCAGTACTTC
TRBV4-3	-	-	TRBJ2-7	CASSQDTAYEQYF	TGCGCCAGCAGCCAAGATACAGCCTACGAGCAGTACTTC
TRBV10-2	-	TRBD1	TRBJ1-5	CASRKTGINQPQHF	TGCGCCAGCAGGAAGACAGGGATCAATCAGCCCCAGCATTTT
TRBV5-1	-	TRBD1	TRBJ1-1	CASSLAPTGGGAFF	TGCGCCAGCAGCTTGGCCCCTACAGGGGGGGGAGCTTTCTTT
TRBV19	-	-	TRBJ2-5	CASSPQGQETQYF	TGTGCCAGTAGTCCCCAGGGCCAAGAGACCCAGTACTTC
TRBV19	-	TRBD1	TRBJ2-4	CASSIPGTGLRNIQYF	TGTGCCAGTAGTATACCGGGGACAGGTTTGAGAAACATTCAGTACTTC
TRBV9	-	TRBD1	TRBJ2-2	CASSPGTGTGELFF	TGTGCCAGCAGCCCCGGGACAGGCACCGGGGAGCTGTTTTTT
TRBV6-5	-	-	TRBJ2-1	CASSYSRDEQFF	TGTGCCAGCAGTTACTCACGCGATGAGCAGTTCTTC
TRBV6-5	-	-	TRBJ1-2	CASSYSRGTIYGYTF	TGTGCCAGCAGTTACTCAAGGGGGACCATCTATGGCTACACCTTC
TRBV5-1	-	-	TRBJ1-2	CASSFGAEDGYTF	TGCGCCAGCAGCTTTGGCGCCGAGGATGGCTACACCTTC
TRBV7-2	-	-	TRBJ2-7	CASSGVPSYEQYF	TGTGCCAGTTCGGGGGTCCCCTCCTACGAGCAGTACTTC
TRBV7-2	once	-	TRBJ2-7	CASSLFAGPYEQYF	TGTGCCAGCAGCTTATTTGCGGGTCCCTACGAGCAGTACTTC
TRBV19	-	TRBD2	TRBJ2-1	CASSQRGGGPYNEQFF	TGTGCCAGTAGTCAAAGAGGCGGGGGGCCCTACAATGAGCAGTTCTTC
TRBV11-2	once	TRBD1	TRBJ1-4	CASSPGQGYEKLFF	TGTGCCAGCAGCCCAGGACAGGGATACGAAAAACTGTTTTTT
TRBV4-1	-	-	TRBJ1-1	CASSQERRGLVTEAFF	TGCGCCAGCAGCCAAGAAAGGCGGGGTTTGGTTACTGAAGCTTTCTTT
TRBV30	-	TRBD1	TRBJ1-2	CAWAGGRGSGGYTF	TGTGCCTGGGCAGGGGGCCGTGGTTCAGGCGGCTACACCTTC
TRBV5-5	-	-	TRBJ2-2	CASSLDPSAGELFF	TGTGCCAGCAGCTTGGATCCGTCAGCCGGGGAGCTGTTTTTT
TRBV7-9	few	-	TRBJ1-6	CASRHTGNSPLHF	TGTGCCAGCAGACATACAGGGAATTCACCCCTCCACTTT
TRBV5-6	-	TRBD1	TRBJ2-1	CASRSMDRGLGEQFF	TGTGCCAGCAGATCGATGGACAGGGGGCTCGGTGAGCAGTTCTTC
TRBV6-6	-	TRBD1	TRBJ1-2	CASSRGQGYGYTF	TGTGCCAGCAGTCGCGGACAGGGCTATGGCTACACCTTC
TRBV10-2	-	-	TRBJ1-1	CASSPLDSHTEAFF	TGCGCCAGCAGCCCGCTGGACAGCCACACTGAAGCTTTCTTT
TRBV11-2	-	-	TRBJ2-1	CASSPGGSSYNEQFF	TGTGCCAGCAGCCCCGGGGGAAGCTCCTACAATGAGCAGTTCTTC
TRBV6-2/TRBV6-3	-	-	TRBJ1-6	CASSPLLGALNSPLHF	TGTGCCAGCAGTCCGCTCTTGGGGGCCCTTAATTCACCCCTCCACTTT
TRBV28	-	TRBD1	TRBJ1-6	CASSLWMGTGNSPLHF	TGTGCCAGCAGTTTATGGATGGGGACAGGGAACTCACCCCTCCACTTT
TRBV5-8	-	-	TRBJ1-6	CASSFWAGRELGSYNSPLHF	TGTGCCAGCAGCTTTTGGGCAGGGCGCGAGTTGGGCTCCTATAATTCACCCCTCCACTTT
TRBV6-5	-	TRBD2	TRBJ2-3	CASSSGTSIRDQYF	TGTGCCAGCAGTTCAGGGACTAGCATCCGCGATCAGTATTTT
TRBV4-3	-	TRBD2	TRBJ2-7	CASSQDWAGAPHEQYF	TGCGCCAGCAGCCAAGATTGGGCGGGAGCCCCCCACGAGCAGTACTTC
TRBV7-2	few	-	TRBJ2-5	CASSFTRGEGTQYF	TGTGCCAGCAGCTTCACCAGGGGAGAAGGGACCCAGTACTTC
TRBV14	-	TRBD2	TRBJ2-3	CASSLAGFGDTQYF	TGTGCCAGCAGCCTAGCGGGATTCGGGGATACGCAGTATTTT
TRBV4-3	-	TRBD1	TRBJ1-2	CASSQDLAGGGYTF	TGCGCCAGCAGCCAAGATCTGGCAGGGGGAGGCTACACCTTC
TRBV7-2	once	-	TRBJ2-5	CASSGMGGAGETQYF	TGTGCCAGCAGCGGCATGGGTGGGGCCGGGGAGACCCAGTACTTC
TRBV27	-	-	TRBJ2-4	CASRLREKNIQYF	TGTGCCAGCAGACTCCGAGAAAAAAACATTCAGTACTTC
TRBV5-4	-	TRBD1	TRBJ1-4	CASSLGTGSEKLFF	TGTGCCAGCAGCTTGGGGACAGGTTCCGAAAAACTGTTTTTT
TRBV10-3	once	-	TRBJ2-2	CAISIQTDTGELFF	TGTGCCATCAGCATACAGACAGACACCGGGGAGCTGTTTTTT